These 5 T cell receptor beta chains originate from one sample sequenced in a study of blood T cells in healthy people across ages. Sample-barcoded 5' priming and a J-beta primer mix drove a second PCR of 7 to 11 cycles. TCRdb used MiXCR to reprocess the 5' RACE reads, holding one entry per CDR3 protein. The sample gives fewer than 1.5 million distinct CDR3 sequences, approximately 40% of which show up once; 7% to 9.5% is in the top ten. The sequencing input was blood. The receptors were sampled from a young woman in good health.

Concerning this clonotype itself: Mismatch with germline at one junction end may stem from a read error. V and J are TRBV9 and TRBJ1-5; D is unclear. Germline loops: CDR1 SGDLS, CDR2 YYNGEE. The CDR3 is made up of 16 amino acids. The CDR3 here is CASSAGAGQPNQPQHF. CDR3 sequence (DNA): TGTGCCAGTAGCGCCGGTGCCGGGCAGCCCAATCAGCCCCAGCATTTT.

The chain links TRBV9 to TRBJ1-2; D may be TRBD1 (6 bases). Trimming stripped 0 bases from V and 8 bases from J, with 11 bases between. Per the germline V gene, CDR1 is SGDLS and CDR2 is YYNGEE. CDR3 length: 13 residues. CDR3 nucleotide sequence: TGTGCCAGCAGCGTAGACAGGGCCGGGGGCTACACCTTC. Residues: CASSVDRAGGYTF.

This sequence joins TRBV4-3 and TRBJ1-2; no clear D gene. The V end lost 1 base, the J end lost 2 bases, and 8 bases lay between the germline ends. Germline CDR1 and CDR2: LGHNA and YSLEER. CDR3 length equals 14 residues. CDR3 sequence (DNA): TGCGCCAGCAGCCAAGGAGTAAAGAACTATGGCTACACCTTC. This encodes CASSQGVKNYGYTF.

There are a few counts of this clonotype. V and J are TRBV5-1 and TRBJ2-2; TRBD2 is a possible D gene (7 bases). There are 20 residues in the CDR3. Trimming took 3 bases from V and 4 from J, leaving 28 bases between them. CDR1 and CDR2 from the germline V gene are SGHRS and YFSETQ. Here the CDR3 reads CASSSRASFVGGQSTGELFF. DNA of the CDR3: TGCGCCAGCAGCTCACGTGCGTCTTTCGTGGGGGGGCAGAGCACCGGGGAGCTGTTTTTT. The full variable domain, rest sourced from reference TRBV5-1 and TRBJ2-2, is KAGVTQTPRYLIKTRGQQVTLSCSPISGHRSVSWYQQTPGQGLQFLFEYFSETQRNKGNFPGRFSGRQFSNSRSEMNVSTLELGDSALYLCASSSRASFVGGQSTGELFFGEGSRLTVL.

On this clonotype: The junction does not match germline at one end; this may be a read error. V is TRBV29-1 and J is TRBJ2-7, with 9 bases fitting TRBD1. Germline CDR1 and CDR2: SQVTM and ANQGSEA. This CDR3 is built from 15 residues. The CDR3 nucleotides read TGCGGCGTTCCCCTCACAGGACAGGGGTCCTACGAGCAGTACTTC. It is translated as CGVPLTGQGSYEQYF.